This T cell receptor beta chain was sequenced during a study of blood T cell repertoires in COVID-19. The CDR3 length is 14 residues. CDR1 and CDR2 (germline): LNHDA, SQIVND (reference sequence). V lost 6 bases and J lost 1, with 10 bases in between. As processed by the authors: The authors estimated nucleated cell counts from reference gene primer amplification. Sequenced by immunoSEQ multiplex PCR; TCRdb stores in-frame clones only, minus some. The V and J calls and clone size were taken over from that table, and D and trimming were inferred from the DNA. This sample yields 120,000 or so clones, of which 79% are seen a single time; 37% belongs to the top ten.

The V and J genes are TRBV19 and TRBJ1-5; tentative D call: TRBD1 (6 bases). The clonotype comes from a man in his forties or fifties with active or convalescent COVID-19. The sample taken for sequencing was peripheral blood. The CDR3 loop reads CASRRTASNQPQHF. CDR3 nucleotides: TGTGCCAGTAGGAGGACAGCCAGCAATCAGCCCCAGCATTTT.